Only a few counts were recorded for the clone carrying this T cell receptor (beta chain). No antigen is known for it. The data belong to a study of beta chain features in type 1 diabetes. Whole-study findings and limits: A definitive answer on HLA type influencing TCRB rearrangement was not reached here. Shorter templates may be favored by PCR, equally so in patients and controls. Patients with type 1 diabetes carried fewer insertions and had more deletions at their VDJ junctions. High-TCR-expressing cells could be over-represented by cDNA sequencing.

Of the isolated RNA, all was reverse transcribed, and so the sequenced material was expressed TCRB transcripts. TCRdb's copy holds only in-frame clones and misses some; the assay was immunoSEQ multiplex PCR. Among 300,000 to 350,000 clones, less than 20% were seen once, and the ten largest hold 0.044%. The sequence derives from a woman between 18 and 29 years old in good health. The sequencing sample was made of naive CD4+ T cells from blood.

CDR3 protein: CASSKGLAGVDTQYF. The CDR3 DNA sequence: TGTGCCAGTAGTAAGGGACTAGCGGGAGTGGATACGCAGTATTTT. The chain joins TRBV19 to TRBJ2-3; 14 nucleotides align to TRBD2. There are 15 residues in the CDR3. Trimming removed 4 bases from V and 6 bases from J; junction bases left unmatched: 3. CDR1 and CDR2 (germline): LNHDA, SQIVND (reference sequence).